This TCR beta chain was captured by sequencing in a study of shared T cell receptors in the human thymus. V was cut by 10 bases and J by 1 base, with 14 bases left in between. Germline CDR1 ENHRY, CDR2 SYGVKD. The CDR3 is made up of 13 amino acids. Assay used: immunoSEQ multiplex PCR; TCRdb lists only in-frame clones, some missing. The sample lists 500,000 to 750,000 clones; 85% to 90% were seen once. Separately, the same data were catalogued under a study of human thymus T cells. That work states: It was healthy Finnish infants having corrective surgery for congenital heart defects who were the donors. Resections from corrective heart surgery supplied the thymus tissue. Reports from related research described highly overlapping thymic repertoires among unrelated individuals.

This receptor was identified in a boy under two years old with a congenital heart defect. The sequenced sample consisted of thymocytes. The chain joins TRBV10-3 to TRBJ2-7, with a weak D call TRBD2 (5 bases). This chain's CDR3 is CATKAEDSYEQYF. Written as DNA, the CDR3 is TGTGCCACGAAAGCGGAAGATTCCTACGAGCAGTACTTC.